The 21 T cell receptor beta chains below all came from one sample that was sequenced in a study of blood T cell repertoires in COVID-19. The repertoire was sequenced with immunoSEQ multiplex PCR; TCRdb's copy has only in-frame clones and lacks some. The sample includes about 200,000 clones, 90% seen only once; the top ten take 0.5% to 0.6%. The sequencing input was peripheral blood. Every receptor here comes from a man aged 50 to 60 with acute or convalescent COVID-19.

The rearrangement uses TRBV6-2 or TRBV6-3 and TRBJ2-3; a weak D match, TRBD1 (6 bases). This CDR3 is 15 amino acids long. V lost 3 bases and J 7 bases, leaving 17 bases between the germline ends. Germline-derived CDR1 and CDR2 are MNHEY and SVGEGT. The CDR3 DNA is TGTGCCAGCAGTTATGTGGGGGCCCTCGGGAATACGCAGTATTTT. Translating it yields CASSYVGALGNTQYF.

The chain recombines TRBV5-1 with TRBJ1-4, with D tentatively TRBD1 (5 bases). V shed 3 bases and J shed 7 bases, with 16 bases lying between them. CDR3 length: 15 amino acids. The germline V gene encodes CDR1 SGHRS and CDR2 YFSETQ. CDR3: CASSSQGDLSEKLFF. In DNA, the CDR3 is TGCGCCAGCAGCTCGCAAGGGGATCTCAGTGAAAAACTGTTTTTT.

This clone was seen once. V and J are TRBV6-5 and TRBJ1-3; D is unclear. The CDR3 extends over 11 amino acids. V lost 9 bases and J lost 9, with 12 bases in between. Germline assignment: CDR1 MNHEY and CDR2 SVGAGI. The CDR3 DNA reads TGTGCCAGTTCGGTTGGGAGCACCATATATTTT. Translating it yields CASSVGSTIYF.

This clone has just a few counts. V usage is TRBV19 and J usage is TRBJ1-6; a possible D gene is TRBD1 (5 bases). The ends were cut back, 4 bases at V and 9 bases at J, with 16 bases in the middle. This CDR3 region has 15 residues. Germline assignment: CDR1 LNHDA and CDR2 SQIVND (reference sequence). CDR3 amino acids: CASSTTAGVGSPLHF. CDR3 in DNA: TGTGCCAGTAGTACCACCGCGGGGGTTGGTTCACCCCTCCACTTT.

This rearrangement joins TRBV4-3 to TRBJ2-6; the D is unclear. Germline loops: CDR1 LGHNA, CDR2 YSLEER. CDR3 length: 17 residues. V dropped 0 bases and J dropped 0 bases, with 9 bases sitting between them. The CDR3 spells CASSQDRLNSGANVLTF. CDR3 bases: TGCGCCAGCAGCCAAGACCGTCTAAACTCTGGGGCCAACGTCCTGACTTTC.

The V call is TRBV9, the J call TRBJ2-3, with D perhaps matching TRBD2 (5 bases). V was trimmed by 0 bases and J by 0 bases, leaving 8 bases between them. CDR1 is SGDLS and CDR2 is YYNGEE in the germline V gene. The CDR3 has 15 residues. The CDR3 sequence: CASSVDPGSTDTQYF. As DNA, the CDR3 is TGTGCCAGCAGCGTAGATCCGGGGAGCACAGATACGCAGTATTTT.

This clone was detected once. The J gene is TRBJ2-1, the V gene TRBV19; 7 nucleotides match TRBD2. Germline assignment: CDR1 LNHDA and CDR2 SQIVND (reference sequence). The CDR3 is 15 residues long. V dropped 3 bases and J dropped 7; count of bases not matched to a gene: 9. For the CDR3, the DNA is TGTGCCAGTAGTATTCGACTAGCAGGTAGGAATGAGCAGTTCTTC. Translated, it gives CASSIRLAGRNEQFF.

The chain joins TRBV6-5 to TRBJ1-1; 7 bases are shared with TRBD1. Germline loops: CDR1 MNHEY, CDR2 SVGAGI. CDR3 length equals 15 residues. V gave up 7 bases and J gave up 7 bases; unmatched junction bases: 15. CDR3: CASTGETGWFSEAFF. CDR3 sequence (DNA): TGTGCCAGCACGGGAGAGACAGGGTGGTTTAGTGAAGCTTTCTTT.

V is TRBV5-1 and J is TRBJ2-6, with TRBD1 as a possible D gene (6 bases). V shed 4 bases and J shed 2 bases, with 16 bases lying between them. CDR1 is SGHRS, CDR2 YFSETQ, per germline. The CDR3 is 17 residues long. This chain's CDR3 is CASSAGTTAPGANVLTF. CDR3 coding DNA: TGCGCCAGCAGCGCCGGGACAACGGCTCCTGGGGCCAACGTCCTGACTTTC.

This chain connects TRBV20-1 to TRBJ2-3, with D possibly TRBD1 on 5 matching bases. Trimming stripped 4 bases from V and 8 bases from J, with 10 bases between. Looked up from germline, CDR1 is DFQATT and CDR2 is SNEGSKA (reference sequence). This CDR3 is built from 11 residues. As DNA, the CDR3 is TGCAGTGCTAACAGGCAGAGTACGCAGTATTTT. This encodes CSANRQSTQYF.

The chain employs TRBV9 and TRBJ2-2; D possibly corresponds to TRBD2 (5 bases). The germline V gene encodes CDR1 SGDLS and CDR2 YYNGEE. This CDR3 comprises 14 residues. Trimming removed 4 bases at V and 5 bases at J, with 12 bases between. The CDR3 loop reads CASSPEGWTGELFF. The DNA for the CDR3 is TGTGCCAGCAGCCCCGAGGGATGGACCGGGGAGCTGTTTTTT.

The gene calls are TRBV7-2 and TRBJ1-3; D is ambiguous. The CDR3 sequence is 13 residues long. V was cut by 5 bases and J by 4 bases, with 9 bases left in between. From germline, CDR1 is SGHTA and CDR2 FQGNSA. The CDR3, as DNA: TGTGCCAGCAGCAAAGGCGGGGGAAACACCATATATTTT. The encoded protein is CASSKGGGNTIYF.

In nucleotides, the CDR3 is TGTGCCAGCAGTTTAACCGTTCTGGCGAACACTGAAGCTTTCTTT. It translates to CASSLTVLANTEAFF. V usage is TRBV28 and J usage is TRBJ1-1; D not resolved. V was pared by 2 bases and J by 1 base, with 11 bases between. The CDR3 loop spans 15 amino acids. CDR1 MDHEN and CDR2 SYDVKM come from the germline V gene.

The chain couples TRBV3-1 (or the pseudogene TRBV3-2) to TRBJ2-1; 9 bases map to TRBD1. Germline values: CDR1 LGHDT, CDR2 YNNKEL (reference sequence). The CDR3 length is 16 residues. The V gene end was trimmed by 5 bases and the J gene end by 4 bases; junction bases not matched to a gene: 9. In DNA, the CDR3 is TGTGCCAGCAGCATACGGACAGGGGTCGGTTACAATGAGCAGTTCTTC. Translated: CASSIRTGVGYNEQFF.

This clone was seen only once. V usage is TRBV2 and J usage is TRBJ1-5, with D possibly being TRBD1 (5 bases). Germline lookup yields CDR1 SNHLY and CDR2 FYNNEI. The CDR3 runs to 14 residues. V was trimmed by 3 bases and J by 6 bases, leaving 12 bases between them. In nucleotides, the CDR3 is TGTGCCAGCAGTGACCAGGGCGGAACTCAGCCCCAGCATTTT. Translated: CASSDQGGTQPQHF.

The chain uses TRBV6-5 and TRBJ1-3; weak D call: TRBD1 (5 bases). Trimming took 2 bases from V and 4 from J, leaving 12 bases between them. This CDR3 has 15 amino acids. Germline assignment: CDR1 MNHEY and CDR2 SVGAGI. CDR3 amino acids: CASSYSRESGNTIYF. The CDR3 DNA is TGTGCCAGCAGTTACAGCAGGGAATCCGGAAACACCATATATTTT.

The CDR3 loop is CASSSQRSYNSPLHF. As DNA, the CDR3 is TGTGCCAGCAGTTCACAGCGGAGCTATAATTCACCCCTCCACTTT. The chain couples TRBV11-2 to TRBJ1-6; D gene ambiguous. V was shortened by 6 bases and J by 3 bases, with 12 bases between the two germline ends. Germline-derived CDR1 and CDR2 are SGHAT and FQNNGV. The CDR3 loop spans 15 amino acids. Full variable domain (missing parts from reference TRBV11-2 and TRBJ1-6): EAGVAQSPRYKIIEKRQSVAFWCNPISGHATLYWYQQILGQGPKLLIQFQNNGVVDDSQLPKDRFSAERLKGVDSTLKIQPAKLEDSAVYLCASSSQRSYNSPLHFGNGTRLTVT.

The genes are TRBV4-1 and TRBJ1-5, with 8 bases aligning to TRBD1. In germline, CDR1 is MGHRA, CDR2 YSYEKL. The CDR3 is 15 amino acids. The V and J ends lost 3 bases and 6 bases, in that order; junction bases with no gene match: 7. Written as DNA, the CDR3 is TGCGCCAGCAGCCATACTCAGGGGGCGCGTCAGCCCCAGCATTTT. It is translated as CASSHTQGARQPQHF.

The count of this clone is one. This chain connects TRBV15 to TRBJ2-4, with 11 nucleotides matching TRBD2. Looked up from germline, CDR1 is LNHNV and CDR2 is YYDKDF (reference sequence). The CDR3 has 19 amino acids. V lost 2 bases, J lost 8 bases, and 17 bases stayed unmatched. The chain's CDR3 is CATSRWGKGLAALGDIQYF. CDR3 nucleotide sequence: TGTGCCACCAGCAGATGGGGTAAGGGACTAGCGGCCCTCGGGGACATTCAGTACTTC.

This clone was found a few times. The J gene is TRBJ2-5, the V gene TRBV25-1; TRBD2 agrees at 8 bases. This CDR3 has 14 residues. J gave up 1 base and V 8 bases, and 6 bases lay outside the gene matches. Germline-derived CDR1 and CDR2 are MGHDK and SYGVNS. For the CDR3, the DNA is TGTGCCAGCGGTTTAGCGGGGCCCCAAGAGACCCAGTACTTC. Translated: CASGLAGPQETQYF.

This chain connects TRBV6-1 to TRBJ2-1; D perhaps matches TRBD2 (5 bases). The CDR3 sequence is 16 residues long. Germline V lookup: CDR1 MNHNS, CDR2 SASEGT. V shed 2 bases and J shed 6 bases, with 17 bases lying between them. The CDR3 loop reads CASSEFPLWESNEQFF. The CDR3 DNA reads as TGTGCCAGCAGTGAATTTCCCTTGTGGGAGTCCAATGAGCAGTTCTTC.